This TCR beta chain was sequenced during a study of blood T cell repertoires in COVID-19. Germline CDR1 reads GTSNPN; CDR2 reads SVGIG (reference sequence). The trim removed 7 bases at V and 5 bases at J, leaving 10 bases unmatched. This CDR3 spans 14 amino acids. Sequencing used immunoSEQ multiplex PCR; TCRdb keeps in-frame clones, though not all of them. The sample records around 200,000 clones, about nine tenths being singletons. The sample was peripheral blood. The V and J genes are TRBV30 and TRBJ2-5; 10 bases are shared with TRBD1. This receptor was taken from a man aged 25-45 years with acute or convalescent COVID-19. In DNA form, the CDR3 reads TGTGCCTTAACCCGGGACAGGGGCTTGGAGACCCAGTACTTC. It encodes CALTRDRGLETQYF.